This T cell receptor beta chain was sequenced during a study of Ad26.COV2.S vaccination and SARS-CoV-2 variants. Note on this clone: What it binds is not known.

Study-wide findings and caveats: It was vaccine recipients, not placebo recipients, who had the higher spike-specific TCR breadth. Quantification of TCR breadth and depth may have yielded underestimates of total T cell responses.

Sequencing used immunoSEQ multiplex PCR; TCRdb keeps in-frame clones, though not all of them. The sample includes some 39,000 clones, roughly 80% seen only once; the top ten take around half. Unmatched junction bases numbered 12, after V lost 5 bases and J lost 6 bases. The CDR3 covers 16 residues. Germline-derived CDR1 and CDR2 are SGHTA and FQGNSA. The chain has TRBV7-2 and TRBJ1-2; TRBD1 matches at 10 bases. The receptor's source is a human donor who had recovered from COVID-19. The sequenced sample was peripheral blood, obtained after recovery from COVID-19. The CDR3 protein is CASSQRQGAKENGYTF. The CDR3 DNA follows: TGTGCCAGCAGCCAAAGACAGGGGGCGAAGGAGAATGGCTACACCTTC.